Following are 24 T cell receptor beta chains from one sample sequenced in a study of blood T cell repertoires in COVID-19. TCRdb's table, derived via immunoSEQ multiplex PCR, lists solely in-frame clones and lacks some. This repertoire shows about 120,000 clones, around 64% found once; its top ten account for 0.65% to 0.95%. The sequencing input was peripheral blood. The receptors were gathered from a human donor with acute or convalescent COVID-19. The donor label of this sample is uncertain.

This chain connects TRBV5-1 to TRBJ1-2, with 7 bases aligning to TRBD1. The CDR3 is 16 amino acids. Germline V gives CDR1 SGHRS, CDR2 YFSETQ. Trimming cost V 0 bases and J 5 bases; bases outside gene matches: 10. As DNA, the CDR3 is TGCGCCAGCAGCTTGGCCTGGGGGACAGCTGTTTATGGCTACACCTTC. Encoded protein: CASSLAWGTAVYGYTF. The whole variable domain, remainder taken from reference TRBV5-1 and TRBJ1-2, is KAGVTQTPRYLIKTRGQQVTLSCSPISGHRSVSWYQQTPGQGLQFLFEYFSETQRNKGNFPGRFSGRQFSNSRSEMNVSTLELGDSALYLCASSLAWGTAVYGYTFGSGTRLTVV.

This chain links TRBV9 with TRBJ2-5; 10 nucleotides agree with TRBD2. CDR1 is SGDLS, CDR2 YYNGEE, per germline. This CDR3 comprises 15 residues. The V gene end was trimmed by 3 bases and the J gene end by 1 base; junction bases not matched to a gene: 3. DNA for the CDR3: TGTGCCAGCAGCGGTAGCGGGGGGTTCCAAGAGACCCAGTACTTC. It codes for CASSGSGGFQETQYF.

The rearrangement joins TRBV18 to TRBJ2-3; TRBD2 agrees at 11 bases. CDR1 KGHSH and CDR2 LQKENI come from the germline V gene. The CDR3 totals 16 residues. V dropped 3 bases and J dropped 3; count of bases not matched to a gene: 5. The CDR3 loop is CASSPNSGGATDTQYF. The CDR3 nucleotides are TGTGCCAGCTCACCCAATAGCGGGGGGGCGACAGATACGCAGTATTTT. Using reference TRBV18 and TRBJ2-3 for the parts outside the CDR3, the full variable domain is NAGVMQNPRHLVRRRGQEARLRCSPMKGHSHVYWYRQLPEEGLKFMVYLQKENIIDESGMPKERFSAEFPKEGPSILRIQQVVRGDSAAYFCASSPNSGGATDTQYFGPGTRLTVL.

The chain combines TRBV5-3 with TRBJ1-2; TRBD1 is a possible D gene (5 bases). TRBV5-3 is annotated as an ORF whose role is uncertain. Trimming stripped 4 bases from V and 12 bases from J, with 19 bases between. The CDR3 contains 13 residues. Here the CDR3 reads CARSPGHPAGDTF. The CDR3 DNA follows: TGTGCCAGAAGCCCTGGACATCCGGCTGGGGACACCTTC.

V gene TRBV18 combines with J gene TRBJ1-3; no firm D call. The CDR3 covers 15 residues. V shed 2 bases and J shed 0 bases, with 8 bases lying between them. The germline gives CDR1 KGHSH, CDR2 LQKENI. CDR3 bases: TGTGCCAGCTCACCAACAGTCGCCTCTGGAAACACCATATATTTT. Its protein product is CASSPTVASGNTIYF.

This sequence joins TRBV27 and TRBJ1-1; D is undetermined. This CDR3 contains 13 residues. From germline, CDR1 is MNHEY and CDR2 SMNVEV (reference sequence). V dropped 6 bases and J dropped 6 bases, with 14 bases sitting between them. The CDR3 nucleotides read TGTGCCAGCAGGGGAGTATCAGTCTCTGAAGCTTTCTTT. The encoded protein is CASRGVSVSEAFF.

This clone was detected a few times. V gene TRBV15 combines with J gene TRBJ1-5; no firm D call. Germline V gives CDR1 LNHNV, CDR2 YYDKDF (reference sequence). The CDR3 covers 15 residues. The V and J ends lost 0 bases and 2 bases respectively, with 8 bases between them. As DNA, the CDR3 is TGTGCCACCAGCAGAGAGGGCAGAGGCAATCAGCCCCAGCATTTT. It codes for CATSREGRGNQPQHF.

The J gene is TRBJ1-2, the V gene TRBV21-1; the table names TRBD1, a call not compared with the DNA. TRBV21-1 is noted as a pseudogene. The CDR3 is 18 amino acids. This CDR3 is CASSKGAGQGAESYGYTF. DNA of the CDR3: TGTGCCAGCAGCAAAGGTGCGGGACAGGGGGCCGAGAGCTATGGCTACACCTTC.

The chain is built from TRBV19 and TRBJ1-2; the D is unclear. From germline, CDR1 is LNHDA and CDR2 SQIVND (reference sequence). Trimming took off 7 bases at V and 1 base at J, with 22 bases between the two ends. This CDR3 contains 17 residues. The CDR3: CASTPREGGRNNYGYTF. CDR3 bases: TGTGCCAGTACCCCCCGAGAGGGTGGCAGGAATAACTATGGCTACACCTTC.

CDR3 region: CAIRGGPNQPQHF. DNA for the CDR3: TGTGCCATCAGGGGGGGGCCGAATCAGCCCCAGCATTTT. This chain connects TRBV10-3 to TRBJ1-5; D is perhaps TRBD1 (6 bases). Trimming took off 6 bases at V and 4 bases at J, with 10 bases between the two ends. Looked up from germline, CDR1 is ENHRY and CDR2 is SYGVKD. This CDR3 region has 13 residues.

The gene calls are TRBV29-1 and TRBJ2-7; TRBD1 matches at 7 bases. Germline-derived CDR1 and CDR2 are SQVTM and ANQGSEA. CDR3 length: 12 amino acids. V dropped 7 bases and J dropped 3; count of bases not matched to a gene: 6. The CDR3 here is CSAATGSYEQYF. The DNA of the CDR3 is TGCAGCGCAGCGACAGGGAGCTACGAGCAGTACTTC.

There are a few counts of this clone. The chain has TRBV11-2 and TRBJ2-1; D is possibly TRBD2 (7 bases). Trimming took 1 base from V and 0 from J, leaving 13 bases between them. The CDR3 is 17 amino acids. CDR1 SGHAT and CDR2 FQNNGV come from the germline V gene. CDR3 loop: CASSLGGGRISYNEQFF. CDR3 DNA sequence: TGTGCCAGCAGCTTAGGGGGGGGGCGGATCTCCTACAATGAGCAGTTCTTC.

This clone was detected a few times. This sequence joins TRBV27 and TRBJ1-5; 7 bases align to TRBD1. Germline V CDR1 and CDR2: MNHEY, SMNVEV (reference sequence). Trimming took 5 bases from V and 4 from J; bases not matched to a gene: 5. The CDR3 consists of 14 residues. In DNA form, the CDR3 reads TGTGCCAGCAGTACCCGACAGGGTAATCAGCCCCAGCATTTT. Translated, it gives CASSTRQGNQPQHF.

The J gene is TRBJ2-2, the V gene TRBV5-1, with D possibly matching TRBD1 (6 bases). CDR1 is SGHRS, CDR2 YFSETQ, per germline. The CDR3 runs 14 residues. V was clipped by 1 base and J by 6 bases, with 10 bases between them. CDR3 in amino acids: CASSLPGVSGELFF. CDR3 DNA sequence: TGCGCCAGCAGCTTGCCAGGGGTCTCCGGGGAGCTGTTTTTT.

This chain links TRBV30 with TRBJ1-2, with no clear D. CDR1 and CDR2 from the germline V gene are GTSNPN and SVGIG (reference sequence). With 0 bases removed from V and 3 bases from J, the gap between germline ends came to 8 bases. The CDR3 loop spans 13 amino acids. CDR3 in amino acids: CAWSVSRYYGYTF. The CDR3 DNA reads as TGTGCCTGGAGTGTGTCACGGTACTATGGCTACACCTTC.

This CDR3 is CASSPRDRGLSEAFF. The CDR3 DNA is TGTGCCAGCAGCCCCCGGGACAGGGGGCTTTCTGAAGCTTTCTTT. The chain employs TRBV11-2 and TRBJ1-1, with 12 nucleotides matching TRBD1. CDR3 length equals 15 residues. V trimming: 5 bases; J trimming: 6 bases; junction bases outside the gene matches: 7. Germline loops: CDR1 SGHAT, CDR2 FQNNGV.

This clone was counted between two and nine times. The CDR3 bases are TGTGCCAGCAGCCCTTATAGGGACACCCTCGGGGACACCATATATTTT. Its translation: CASSPYRDTLGDTIYF. The chain couples TRBV3-1 (or the pseudogene TRBV3-2) to TRBJ1-3; a weak D match, TRBD1 (6 bases). Germline V gene lookup returns CDR1 LGHDT and CDR2 YNNKEL (reference sequence). With 4 bases removed from V and 8 bases from J, the gap between germline ends came to 21 bases. The CDR3 runs 16 residues.

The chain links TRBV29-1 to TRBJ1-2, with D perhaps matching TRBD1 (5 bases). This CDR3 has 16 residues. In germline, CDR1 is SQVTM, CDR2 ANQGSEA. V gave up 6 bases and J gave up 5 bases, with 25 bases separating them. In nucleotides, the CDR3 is TGCAGCGTCGCAACGTACGACCAGGGAATACGTTATGGCTACACCTTC. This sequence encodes CSVATYDQGIRYGYTF.

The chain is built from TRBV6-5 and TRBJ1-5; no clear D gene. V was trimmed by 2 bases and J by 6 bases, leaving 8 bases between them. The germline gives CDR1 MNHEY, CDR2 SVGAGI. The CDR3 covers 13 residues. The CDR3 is CASSYVAGQPQHF. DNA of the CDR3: TGTGCCAGCAGTTACGTGGCAGGTCAGCCCCAGCATTTT.

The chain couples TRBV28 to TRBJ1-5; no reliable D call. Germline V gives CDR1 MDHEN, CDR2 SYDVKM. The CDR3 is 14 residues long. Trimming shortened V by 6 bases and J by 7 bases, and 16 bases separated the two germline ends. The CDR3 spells CASSSGLAVQPQHF. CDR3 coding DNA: TGTGCCAGCAGCTCCGGGTTGGCGGTCCAGCCCCAGCATTTT.

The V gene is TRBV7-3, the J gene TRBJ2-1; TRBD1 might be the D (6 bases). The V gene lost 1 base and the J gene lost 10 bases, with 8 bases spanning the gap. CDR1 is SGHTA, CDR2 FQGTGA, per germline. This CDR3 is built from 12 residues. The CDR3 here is CASSLIGTEQFF. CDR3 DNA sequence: TGTGCCAGCAGCTTAATCGGGACAGAGCAGTTCTTC.

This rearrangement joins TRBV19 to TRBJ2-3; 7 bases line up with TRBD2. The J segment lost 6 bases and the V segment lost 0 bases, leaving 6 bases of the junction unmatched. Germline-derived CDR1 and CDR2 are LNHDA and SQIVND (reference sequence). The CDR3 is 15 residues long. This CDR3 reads CASSIDPGRPDTQYF. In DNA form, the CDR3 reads TGTGCCAGTAGTATAGATCCCGGGAGGCCGGATACGCAGTATTTT.

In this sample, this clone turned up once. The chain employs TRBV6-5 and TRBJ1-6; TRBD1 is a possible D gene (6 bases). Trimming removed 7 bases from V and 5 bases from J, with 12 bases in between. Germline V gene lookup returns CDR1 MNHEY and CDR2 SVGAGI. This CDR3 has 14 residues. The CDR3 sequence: CASKTGTNNSPLHF. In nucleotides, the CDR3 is TGTGCCAGCAAAACAGGGACCAATAATTCACCCCTCCACTTT.

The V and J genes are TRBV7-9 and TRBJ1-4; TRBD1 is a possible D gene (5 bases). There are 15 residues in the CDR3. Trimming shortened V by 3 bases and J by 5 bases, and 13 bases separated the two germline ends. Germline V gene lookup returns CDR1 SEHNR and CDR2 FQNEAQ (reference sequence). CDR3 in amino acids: CASSFAGRGNEKLFF. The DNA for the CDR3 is TGTGCCAGCAGCTTCGCGGGGAGGGGAAATGAAAAACTGTTTTTT.